This T cell receptor (beta chain) was sequenced for a study of blood T cell repertoires in COVID-19. Study-level background: The origin of the acute and convalescent COVID-19 samples was the United States, Italy and Spain. Sample material is recorded as cDNA or gDNA derived from T cells, B-cell-depleted T cells, or PBMCs.

Methods used by the authors: Cell counts per sample came from amplifying reference gene primers. The assay was immunoSEQ multiplex PCR, and TCRdb's table has in-frame clones only and misses some. The V and J calls and clone size were taken over from that table, and D and trimming were inferred from the DNA. The sample records 45,000 to 65,000 clones, roughly 90% being singletons. This CDR3 spans 13 amino acids. Germline CDR1 is MNHEY and CDR2 is SVGAGI. Germline trimming cut 6 bases from V and 5 bases from J; bases unmatched to any gene: 4. The sample was peripheral blood. The receptor was isolated from a human donor in a cohort sampled during active COVID-19. The chain couples TRBV6-5 to TRBJ2-1; 7 nucleotides match TRBD2. CDR3 nucleotide sequence: TGTGCCAGCAGGCCCACTAGCGACAATGAGCAGTTCTTC. Its protein is CASRPTSDNEQFF.